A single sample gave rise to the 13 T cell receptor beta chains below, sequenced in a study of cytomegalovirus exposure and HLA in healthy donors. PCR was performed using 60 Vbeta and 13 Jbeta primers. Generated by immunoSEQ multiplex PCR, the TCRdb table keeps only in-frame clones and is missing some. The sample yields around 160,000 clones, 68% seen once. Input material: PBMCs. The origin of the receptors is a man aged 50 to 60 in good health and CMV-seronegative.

This chain's CDR3 is CASSSPSSQGVDYGYTF. The CDR3 DNA follows: TGTGCCAGCAGCTCGCCTAGTTCACAGGGGGTGGACTATGGCTACACCTTC. The J gene is TRBJ1-2, the V gene TRBV11-2; 8 bases are shared with TRBD1. The V segment lost 4 bases and the J segment 3 bases; nucleotides outside the gene matches: 13. Looked up from germline, CDR1 is SGHAT and CDR2 is FQNNGV. CDR3 length equals 17 residues. The whole variable domain, remainder taken from reference TRBV11-2 and TRBJ1-2, is EAGVAQSPRYKIIEKRQSVAFWCNPISGHATLYWYQQILGQGPKLLIQFQNNGVVDDSQLPKDRFSAERLKGVDSTLKIQPAKLEDSAVYLCASSSPSSQGVDYGYTFGSGTRLTVV.

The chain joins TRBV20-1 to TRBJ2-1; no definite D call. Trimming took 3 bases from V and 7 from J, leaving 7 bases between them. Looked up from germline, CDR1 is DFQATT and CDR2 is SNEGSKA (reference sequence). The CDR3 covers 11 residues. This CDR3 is CSASPQNEQFF. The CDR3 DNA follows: TGCAGTGCTAGTCCCCAGAATGAGCAGTTCTTC.

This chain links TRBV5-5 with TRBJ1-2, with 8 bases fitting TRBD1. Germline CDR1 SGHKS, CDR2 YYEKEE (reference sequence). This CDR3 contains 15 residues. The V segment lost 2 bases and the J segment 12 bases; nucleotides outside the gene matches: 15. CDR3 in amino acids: CASSFGRTGLQANTF. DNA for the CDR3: TGTGCCAGCAGCTTTGGGAGGACAGGGCTCCAGGCAAACACCTTC.

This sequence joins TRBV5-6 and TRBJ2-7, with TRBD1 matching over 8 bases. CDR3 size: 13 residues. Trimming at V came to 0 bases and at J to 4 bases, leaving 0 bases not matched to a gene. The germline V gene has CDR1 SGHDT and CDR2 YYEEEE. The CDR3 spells CASSLDRGYEQYF. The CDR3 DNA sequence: TGTGCCAGCAGCTTGGACAGGGGGTACGAGCAGTACTTC. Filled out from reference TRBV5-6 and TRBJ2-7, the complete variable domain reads DAGVTQSPTHLIKTRGQQVTLRCSPKSGHDTVSWYQQALGQGPQFIFQYYEEEERQRGNFPDRFSGHQFPNYSSELNVNALLLGDSALYLCASSLDRGYEQYFGPGTRLTVT.

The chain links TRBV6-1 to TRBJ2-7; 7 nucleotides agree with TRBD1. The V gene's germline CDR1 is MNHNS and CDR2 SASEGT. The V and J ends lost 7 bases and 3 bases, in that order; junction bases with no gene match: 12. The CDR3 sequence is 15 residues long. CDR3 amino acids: CASTRTRGQFYEQYF. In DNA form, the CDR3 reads TGTGCCAGCACCCGAACTCGGGGACAGTTCTACGAGCAGTACTTC.

CDR3 nucleotide sequence: TGTGCCAGCATTCATACAGGGGGCTCCTACAATGAGCAGTTCTTC. Translation: CASIHTGGSYNEQFF. V is TRBV6-5 and J is TRBJ2-1; 8 bases fit TRBD1. This CDR3 is built from 15 residues. Trimming removed 7 bases from V and 0 bases from J; junction bases left unmatched: 5. Germline V gives CDR1 MNHEY, CDR2 SVGAGI.

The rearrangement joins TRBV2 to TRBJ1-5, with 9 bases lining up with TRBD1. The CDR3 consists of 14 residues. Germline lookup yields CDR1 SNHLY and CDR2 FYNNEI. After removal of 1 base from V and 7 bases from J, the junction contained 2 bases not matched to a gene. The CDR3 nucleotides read TGTGCCAGCAGTGAAGTAACAGGGGGCCAGCCCCAGCATTTT. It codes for CASSEVTGGQPQHF.

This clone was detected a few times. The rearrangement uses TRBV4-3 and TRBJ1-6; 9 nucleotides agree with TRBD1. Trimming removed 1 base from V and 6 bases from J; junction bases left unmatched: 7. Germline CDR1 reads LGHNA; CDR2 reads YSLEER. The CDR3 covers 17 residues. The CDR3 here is CASSQGRGDRANSPLHF. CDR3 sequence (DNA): TGCGCCAGCAGCCAAGGGAGGGGGGACAGGGCTAATTCACCCCTCCACTTT.

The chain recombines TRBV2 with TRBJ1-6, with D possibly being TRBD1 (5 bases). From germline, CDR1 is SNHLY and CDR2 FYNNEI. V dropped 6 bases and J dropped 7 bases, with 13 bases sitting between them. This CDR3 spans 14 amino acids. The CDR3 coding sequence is TGTGCCAGCAGGCTCCGGGGGTTCAATTCACCCCTCCACTTT. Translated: CASRLRGFNSPLHF.

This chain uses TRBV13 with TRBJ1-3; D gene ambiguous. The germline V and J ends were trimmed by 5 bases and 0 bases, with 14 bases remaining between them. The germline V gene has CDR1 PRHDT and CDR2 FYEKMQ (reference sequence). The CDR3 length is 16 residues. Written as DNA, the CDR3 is TGTGCCAGCAGCCCCCGCGCGTACCGCTCTGGAAACACCATATATTTT. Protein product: CASSPRAYRSGNTIYF.

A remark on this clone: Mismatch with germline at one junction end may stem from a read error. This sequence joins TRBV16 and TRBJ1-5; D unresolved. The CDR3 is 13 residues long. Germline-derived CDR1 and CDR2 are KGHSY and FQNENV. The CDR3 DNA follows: TGTGCCGGCAGCCCCCCGGAGGGACAGCCCCAGCATTTT. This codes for CAGSPPEGQPQHF.

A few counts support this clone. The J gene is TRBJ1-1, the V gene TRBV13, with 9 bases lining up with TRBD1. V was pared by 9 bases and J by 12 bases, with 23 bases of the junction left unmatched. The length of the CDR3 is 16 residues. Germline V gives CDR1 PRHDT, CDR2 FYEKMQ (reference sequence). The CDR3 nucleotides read TGTGCCAGTAAAATCTTGAGGGCCACAGGGGGCTATGCATCTTTCTTT. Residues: CASKILRATGGYASFF.

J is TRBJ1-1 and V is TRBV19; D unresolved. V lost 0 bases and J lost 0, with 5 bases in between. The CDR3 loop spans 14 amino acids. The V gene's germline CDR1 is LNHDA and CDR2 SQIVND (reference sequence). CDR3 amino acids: CASSIDPVNTEAFF. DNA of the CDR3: TGTGCCAGTAGTATAGATCCTGTGAACACTGAAGCTTTCTTT.